This TCR beta chain came from a study of T cell responses to AZD1222 COVID-19 vaccine. Study-level results: Repertoires were obtained only post-peak T cell response. In the spike-specific TCR repertoire, nearly half reportedly target unmutated variant regions.

The protocol was immunoSEQ multiplex PCR, while the TCRdb copy is restricted to in-frame clones and leaves out a portion. The repertoire holds approximately 89,000 clones, around nine tenths seen once, with about 14% in the top ten. To note about this clone: As yet, its antigen is unknown.

The germline gives CDR1 MNHEY, CDR2 SVGAGI. The CDR3 has 15 amino acids. The V end lost 6 bases, the J end lost 4 bases, and 15 bases lay between the germline ends. The clonotype was recovered from an adult in good health. The chain uses TRBV6-5 and TRBJ2-2; the D call may be TRBD1 or TRBD2 (5 bases each). The sample in question was peripheral blood, obtained on day 0 of AZD1222 vaccination. The chain's CDR3 is CASSRDPRSTGELFF. In nucleotides, the CDR3 is TGTGCCAGCAGCCGGGACCCACGTAGCACCGGGGAGCTGTTTTTT.